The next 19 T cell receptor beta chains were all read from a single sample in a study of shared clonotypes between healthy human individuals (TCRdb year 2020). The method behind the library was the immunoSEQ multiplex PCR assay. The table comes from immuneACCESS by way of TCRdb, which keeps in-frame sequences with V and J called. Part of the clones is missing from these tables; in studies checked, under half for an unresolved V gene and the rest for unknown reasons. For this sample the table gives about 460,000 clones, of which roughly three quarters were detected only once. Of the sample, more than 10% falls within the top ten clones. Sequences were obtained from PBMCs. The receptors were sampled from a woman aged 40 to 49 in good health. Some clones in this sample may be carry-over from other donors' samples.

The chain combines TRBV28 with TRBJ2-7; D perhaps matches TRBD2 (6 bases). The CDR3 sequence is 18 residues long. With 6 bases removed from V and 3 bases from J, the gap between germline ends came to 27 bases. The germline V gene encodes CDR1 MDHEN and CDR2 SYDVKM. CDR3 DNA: TGTGCCAGCAGCCAACATGGCCCACCCGGGAGCCTCTTCTACGAGCAGTACTTC. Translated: CASSQHGPPGSLFYEQYF.

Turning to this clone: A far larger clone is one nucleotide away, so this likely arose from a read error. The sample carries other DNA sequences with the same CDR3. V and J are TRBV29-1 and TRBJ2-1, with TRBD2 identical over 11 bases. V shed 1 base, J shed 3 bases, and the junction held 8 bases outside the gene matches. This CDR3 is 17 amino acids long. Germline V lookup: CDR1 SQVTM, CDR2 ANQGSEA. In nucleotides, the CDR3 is TGCAGCGTTGAAGGGTTCGCGGGGACTAGCGGCTACAATGAGCAGTTCTTC. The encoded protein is CSVEGFAGTSGYNEQFF.

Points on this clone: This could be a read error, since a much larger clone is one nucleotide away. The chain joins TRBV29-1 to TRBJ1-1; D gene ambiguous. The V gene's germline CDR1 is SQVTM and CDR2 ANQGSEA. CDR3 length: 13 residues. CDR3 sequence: CSVTVGLDTETFF. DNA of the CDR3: TGCAGCGTCACAGTAGGGTTAGACACTGAAACTTTCTTT.

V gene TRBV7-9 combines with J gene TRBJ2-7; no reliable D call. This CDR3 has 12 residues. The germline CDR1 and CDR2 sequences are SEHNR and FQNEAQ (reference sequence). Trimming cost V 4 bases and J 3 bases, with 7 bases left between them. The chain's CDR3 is CASSYGVYEQYF. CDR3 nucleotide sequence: TGTGCCAGCAGCTATGGAGTCTACGAGCAGTACTTC.

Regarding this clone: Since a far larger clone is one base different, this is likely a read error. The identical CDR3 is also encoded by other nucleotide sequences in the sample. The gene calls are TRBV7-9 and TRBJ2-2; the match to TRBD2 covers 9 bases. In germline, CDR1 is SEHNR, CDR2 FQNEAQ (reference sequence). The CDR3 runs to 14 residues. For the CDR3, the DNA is TGTGCCAGCAGCTTAGGACTAGCGGCCGGTGAGCTGTTTTTT. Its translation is CASSLGLAAGELFF.

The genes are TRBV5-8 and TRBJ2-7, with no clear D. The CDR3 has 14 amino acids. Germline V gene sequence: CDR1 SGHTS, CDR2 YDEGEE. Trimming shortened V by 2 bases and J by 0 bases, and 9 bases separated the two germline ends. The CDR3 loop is CASSFTGSSYEQYF. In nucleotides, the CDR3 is TGTGCCAGCAGCTTTACTGGCAGCTCCTACGAGCAGTACTTC.

The CDR3 loop is CASSLLAPGTDTQYF. The CDR3 DNA reads TGTGCCAGCAGCCTACTAGCGCCAGGGACAGATACGCAGTATTTT. The chain employs TRBV6-6 and TRBJ2-3; 7 bases are shared with TRBD2. CDR1 MNHNY and CDR2 SVGAGI come from the germline V gene (reference sequence). With 6 bases clipped from V and 3 bases from J, the junction kept 9 bases outside the gene matches. This CDR3 has 15 amino acids.

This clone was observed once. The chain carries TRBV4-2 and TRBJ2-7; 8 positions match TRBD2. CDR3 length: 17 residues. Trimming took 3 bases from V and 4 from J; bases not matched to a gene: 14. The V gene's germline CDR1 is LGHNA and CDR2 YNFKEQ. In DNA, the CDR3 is TGTGCCAGCAGCCACGCCTCATTAGCGGGAATCAGATACGAGCAGTACTTC. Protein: CASSHASLAGIRYEQYF.

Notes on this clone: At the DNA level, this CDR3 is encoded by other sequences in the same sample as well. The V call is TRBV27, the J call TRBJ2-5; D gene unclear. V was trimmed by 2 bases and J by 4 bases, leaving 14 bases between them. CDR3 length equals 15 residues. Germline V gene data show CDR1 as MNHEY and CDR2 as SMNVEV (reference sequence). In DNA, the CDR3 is TGTGCCAGCAGTTTAGGCGGCCGAGCACTAGAGACCCAGTACTTC. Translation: CASSLGGRALETQYF.

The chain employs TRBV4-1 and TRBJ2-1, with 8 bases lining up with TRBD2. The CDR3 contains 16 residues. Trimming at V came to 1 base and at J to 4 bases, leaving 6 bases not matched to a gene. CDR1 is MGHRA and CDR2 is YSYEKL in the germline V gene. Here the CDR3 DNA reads TGCGCCAGCAGCCAAGTTCCCGGGAGGGAGTACAATGAGCAGTTCTTC. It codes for CASSQVPGREYNEQFF.

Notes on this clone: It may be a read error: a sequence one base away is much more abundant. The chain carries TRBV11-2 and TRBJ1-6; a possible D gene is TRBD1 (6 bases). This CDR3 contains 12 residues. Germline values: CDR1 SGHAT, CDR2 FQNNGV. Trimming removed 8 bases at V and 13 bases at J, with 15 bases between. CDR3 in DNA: TGTGCCAGCGGATCGCTAGGGGGTCCCCTCCACTTT. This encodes CASGSLGGPLHF.

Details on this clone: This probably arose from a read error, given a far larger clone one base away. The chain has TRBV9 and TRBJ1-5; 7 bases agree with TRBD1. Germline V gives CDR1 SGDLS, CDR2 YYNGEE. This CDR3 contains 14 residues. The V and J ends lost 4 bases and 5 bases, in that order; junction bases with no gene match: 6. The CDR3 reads CASSHRDSDQPQHF. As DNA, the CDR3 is TGTGCCAGCAGCCACCGGGACAGCGATCAGCCCCAGCATTTT.

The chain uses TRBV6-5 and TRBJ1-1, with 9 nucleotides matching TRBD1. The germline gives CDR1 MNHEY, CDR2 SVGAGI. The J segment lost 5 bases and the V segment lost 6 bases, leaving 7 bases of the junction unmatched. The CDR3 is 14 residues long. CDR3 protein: CASSPTGGRTEAFF. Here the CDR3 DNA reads TGTGCCAGCAGCCCGACAGGGGGTCGGACTGAAGCTTTCTTT.

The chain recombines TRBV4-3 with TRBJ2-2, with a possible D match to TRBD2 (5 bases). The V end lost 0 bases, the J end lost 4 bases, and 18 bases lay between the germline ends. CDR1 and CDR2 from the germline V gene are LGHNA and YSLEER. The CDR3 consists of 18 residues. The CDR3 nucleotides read TGCGCCAGCAGCCAAGATTGGCGAGACCGGACTCCCACCGGGGAGCTGTTTTTT. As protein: CASSQDWRDRTPTGELFF.

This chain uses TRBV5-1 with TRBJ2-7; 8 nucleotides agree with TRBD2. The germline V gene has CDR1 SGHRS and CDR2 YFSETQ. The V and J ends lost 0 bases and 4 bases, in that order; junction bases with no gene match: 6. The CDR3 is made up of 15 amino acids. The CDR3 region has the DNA TGCGCCAGCAGCTTGGTCCCGGGACTAGGGTACGAGCAGTACTTC. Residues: CASSLVPGLGYEQYF.

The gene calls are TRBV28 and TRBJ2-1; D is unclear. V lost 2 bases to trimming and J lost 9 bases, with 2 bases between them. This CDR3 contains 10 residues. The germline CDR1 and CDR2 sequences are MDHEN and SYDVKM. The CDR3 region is CASSLGEQFF. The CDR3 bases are TGTGCCAGCAGTTTAGGTGAGCAGTTCTTC.

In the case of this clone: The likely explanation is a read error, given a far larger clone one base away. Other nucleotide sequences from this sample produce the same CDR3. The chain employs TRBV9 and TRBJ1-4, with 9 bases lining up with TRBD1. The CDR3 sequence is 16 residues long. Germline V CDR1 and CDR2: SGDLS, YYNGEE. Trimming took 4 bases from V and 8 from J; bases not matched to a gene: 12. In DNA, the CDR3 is TGTGCCAGCAGCACCACCACAGGGGGCTTAGGCGAAAAACTGTTTTTT. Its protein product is CASSTTTGGLGEKLFF. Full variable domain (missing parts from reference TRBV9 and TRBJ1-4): DSGVTQTPKHLITATGQRVTLRCSPRSGDLSVYWYQQSLDQGLQFLIQYYNGEERAKGNILERFSAQQFPDLHSELNLSSLELGDSALYFCASSTTTGGLGEKLFFGSGTQLSVL.

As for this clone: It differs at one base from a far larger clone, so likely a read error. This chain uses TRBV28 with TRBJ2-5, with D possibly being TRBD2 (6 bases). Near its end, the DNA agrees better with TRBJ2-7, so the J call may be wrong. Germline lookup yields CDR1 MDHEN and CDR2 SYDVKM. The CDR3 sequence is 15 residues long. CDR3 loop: CASSLRGTGSYEQYF. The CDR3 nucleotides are TGTGCCAGCAGTTTACGGGGGACTGGATCCTACGAGCAGTACTTC.

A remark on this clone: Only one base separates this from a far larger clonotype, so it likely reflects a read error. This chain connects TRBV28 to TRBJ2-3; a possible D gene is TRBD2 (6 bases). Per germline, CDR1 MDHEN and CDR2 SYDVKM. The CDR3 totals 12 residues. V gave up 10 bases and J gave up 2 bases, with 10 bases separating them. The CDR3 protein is CANGGPTDTQYF. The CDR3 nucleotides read TGTGCCAATGGAGGGCCCACAGATACGCAGTATTTT.